This section outlines one T cell receptor beta chain sequence together with its context. What it recognizes is unknown. The primer mix had 60 Vbeta and 13 Jbeta primers. Using immunoSEQ multiplex PCR, the repertoire was profiled, and TCRdb retains in-frame clones only, with some absent. The table lists some 170,000 clones, 70% to 90% of them singletons, with about 2.2% in the top ten. The data stem from a study of cytomegalovirus exposure and HLA in healthy donors. Broader study findings: Trimming of TCR beta V- and J-genes showed a link, identified in a later analysis, to a missense DCLRE1C variant. Later findings reportedly placed an Asian-associated ancestry cluster below the approximately 620-donor mean for N-insertions. In a later analysis, CMV-associated beta chains were mostly HLA-associated, it appeared. Being productive about 87% or about 30% of the time was typical of most TCR beta V segments in an earlier analysis.

This CDR3 is 15 amino acids long. Trimming shortened V by 8 bases and J by 0 bases, and 16 bases separated the two germline ends. In germline, CDR1 is SNHLY, CDR2 FYNNEI. What was sequenced was PBMCs. The sequence was collected from a woman in her twenties or thirties in good health and CMV-seronegative. The chain links TRBV2 to TRBJ1-1; no reliable D call. DNA for the CDR3: TGTGCCAGCGGGTCCCAACCGGGATTGAACACTGAAGCTTTCTTT. Residues: CASGSQPGLNTEAFF.